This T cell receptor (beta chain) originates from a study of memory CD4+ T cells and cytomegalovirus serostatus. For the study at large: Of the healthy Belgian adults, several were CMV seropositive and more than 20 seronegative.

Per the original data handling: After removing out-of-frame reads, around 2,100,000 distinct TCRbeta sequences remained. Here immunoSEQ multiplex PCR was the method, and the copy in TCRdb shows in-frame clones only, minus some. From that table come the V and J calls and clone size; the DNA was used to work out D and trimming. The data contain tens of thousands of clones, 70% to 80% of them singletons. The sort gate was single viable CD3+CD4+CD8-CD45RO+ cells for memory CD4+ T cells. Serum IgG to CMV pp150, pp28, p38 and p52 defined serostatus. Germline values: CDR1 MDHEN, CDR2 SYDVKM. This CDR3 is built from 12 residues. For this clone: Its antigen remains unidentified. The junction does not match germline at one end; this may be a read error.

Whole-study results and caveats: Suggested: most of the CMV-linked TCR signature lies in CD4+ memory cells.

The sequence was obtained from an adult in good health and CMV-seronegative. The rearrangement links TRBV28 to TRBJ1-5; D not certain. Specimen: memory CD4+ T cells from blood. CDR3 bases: TGTGCCAGCAGTTTACAGAACTCGGCGGGGAATTTT. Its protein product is CASSLQNSAGNF.